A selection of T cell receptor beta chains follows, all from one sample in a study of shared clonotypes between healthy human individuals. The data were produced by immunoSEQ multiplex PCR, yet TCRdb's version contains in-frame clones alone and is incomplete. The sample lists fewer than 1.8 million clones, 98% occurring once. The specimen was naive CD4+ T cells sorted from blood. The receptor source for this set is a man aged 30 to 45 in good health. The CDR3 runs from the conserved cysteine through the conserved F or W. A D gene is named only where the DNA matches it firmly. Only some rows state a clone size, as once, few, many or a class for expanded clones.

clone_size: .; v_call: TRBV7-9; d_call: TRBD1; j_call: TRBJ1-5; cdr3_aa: CASSKDRVVPQPQHF; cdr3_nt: TGTGCCAGCAGTAAAGACAGGGTAGTTCCTCAGCCCCAGCATTTT
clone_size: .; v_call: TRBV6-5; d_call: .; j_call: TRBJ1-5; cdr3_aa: CASRSSNQPQHF; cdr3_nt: TGTGCCAGCAGGTCCAGCAATCAGCCCCAGCATTTT
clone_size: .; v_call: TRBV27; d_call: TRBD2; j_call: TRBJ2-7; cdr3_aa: CASIRTSGTYEQYF; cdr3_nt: TGTGCCAGCATTAGGACTAGCGGGACGTACGAGCAGTACTTC
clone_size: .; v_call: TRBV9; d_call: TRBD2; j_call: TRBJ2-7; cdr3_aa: CASSAGASGSYEQYF; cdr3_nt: TGTGCCAGCAGCGCAGGAGCTAGCGGGAGTTACGAGCAGTACTTC
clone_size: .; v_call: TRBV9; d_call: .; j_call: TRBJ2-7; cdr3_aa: CASSVGGSRYEQYF; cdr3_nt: TGTGCCAGCAGCGTAGGGGGGAGTCGCTACGAGCAGTACTTC
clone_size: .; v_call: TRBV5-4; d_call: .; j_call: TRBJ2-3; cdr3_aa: CASSSTTPAVDTQYF; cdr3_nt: TGTGCCAGCAGCTCGACTACCCCGGCGGTAGATACGCAGTATTTT
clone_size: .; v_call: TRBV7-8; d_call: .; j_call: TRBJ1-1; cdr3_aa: CASSKAPDTEAFF; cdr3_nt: TGTGCCAGCAGCAAAGCGCCGGACACTGAAGCTTTCTTT
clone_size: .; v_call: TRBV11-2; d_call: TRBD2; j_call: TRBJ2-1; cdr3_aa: CASSFGTSGNPYNEQFF; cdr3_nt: TGTGCCAGCAGCTTTGGGACTAGCGGGAACCCATACAATGAGCAGTTCTTC
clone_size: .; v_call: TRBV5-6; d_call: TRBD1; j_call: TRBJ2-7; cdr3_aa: CASSLGDRLTYEQYF; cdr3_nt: TGTGCCAGCAGCTTGGGGGACAGACTCACCTACGAGCAGTACTTC
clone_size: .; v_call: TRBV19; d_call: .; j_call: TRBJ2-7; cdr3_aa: CATQTQGPSSYEQYF; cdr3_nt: TGTGCCACCCAGACCCAAGGACCTAGCTCCTACGAGCAGTACTTC
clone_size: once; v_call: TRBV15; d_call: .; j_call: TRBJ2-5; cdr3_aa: CATSRDPRAEETQYF; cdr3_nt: TGTGCCACCAGCAGAGATCCCAGGGCCGAAGAGACCCAGTACTTC
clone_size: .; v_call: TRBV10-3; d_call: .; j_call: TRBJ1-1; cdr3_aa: CAISERGPWGTEAFF; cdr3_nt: TGTGCCATCAGTGAACGGGGACCCTGGGGGACTGAAGCTTTCTTT
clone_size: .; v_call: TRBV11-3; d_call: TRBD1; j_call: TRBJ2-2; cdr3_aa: CASSSTGGDPGELFF; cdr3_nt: TGTGCCAGCAGCTCCACAGGGGGCGACCCCGGGGAGCTGTTTTTT
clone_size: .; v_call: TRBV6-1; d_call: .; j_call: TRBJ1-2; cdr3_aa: CASTSPGQRGYTF; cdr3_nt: TGTGCCAGCACTTCACCGGGGCAGAGGGGCTACACCTTC
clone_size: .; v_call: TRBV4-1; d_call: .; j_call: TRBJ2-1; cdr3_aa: CASSQLRLGKEQFF; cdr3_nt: TGCGCCAGCAGCCAATTAAGGTTGGGTAAGGAGCAGTTCTTC
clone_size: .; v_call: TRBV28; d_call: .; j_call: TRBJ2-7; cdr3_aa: CASSLIWRDYEQYF; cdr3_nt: TGTGCCAGCAGTTTAATCTGGCGGGACTACGAGCAGTACTTC
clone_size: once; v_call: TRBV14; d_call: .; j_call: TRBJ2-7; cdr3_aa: CASSQGGQGFYEQYF; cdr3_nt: TGTGCCAGCAGCCAAGGGGGTCAGGGCTTCTACGAGCAGTACTTC
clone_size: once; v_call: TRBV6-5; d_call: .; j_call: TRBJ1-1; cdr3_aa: CASRSTGHTEAFF; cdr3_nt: TGTGCCAGCAGGAGTACAGGGCACACTGAAGCTTTCTTT
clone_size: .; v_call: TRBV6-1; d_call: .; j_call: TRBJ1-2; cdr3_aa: CASSHTGMRYGYTF; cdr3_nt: TGTGCCAGCAGTCATACAGGGATGAGGTATGGCTACACCTTC
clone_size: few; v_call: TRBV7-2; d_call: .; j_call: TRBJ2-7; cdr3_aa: CASSSSPFYEQYF; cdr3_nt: TGTGCCAGCAGCTCAAGCCCGTTCTACGAGCAGTACTTC
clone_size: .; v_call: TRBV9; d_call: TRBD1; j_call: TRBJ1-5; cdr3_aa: CASSRTGVPNQPQHF; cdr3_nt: TGTGCCAGCAGCAGGACAGGGGTCCCCAATCAGCCCCAGCATTTT
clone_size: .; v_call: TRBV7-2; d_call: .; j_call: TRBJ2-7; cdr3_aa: CASSLVGGGSQRSYEQYF; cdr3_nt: TGTGCCAGCAGCTTAGTGGGGGGCGGCAGTCAACGTTCCTACGAGCAGTACTTC
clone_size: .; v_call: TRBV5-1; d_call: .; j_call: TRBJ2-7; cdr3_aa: CASSSGLYEQYF; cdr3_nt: TGCGCCAGCAGTTCGGGACTTTACGAGCAGTACTTC
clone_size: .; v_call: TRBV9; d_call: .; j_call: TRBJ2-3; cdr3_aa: CASSVSGTGTDTQYF; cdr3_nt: TGTGCCAGCAGCGTTTCCGGGACGGGCACAGATACGCAGTATTTT
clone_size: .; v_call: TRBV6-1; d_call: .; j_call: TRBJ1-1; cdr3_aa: CASSVREVMNTEAFF; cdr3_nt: TGTGCCAGCAGTGTTAGGGAAGTAATGAACACTGAAGCTTTCTTT
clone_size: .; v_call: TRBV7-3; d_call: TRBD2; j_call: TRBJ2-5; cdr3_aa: CASSLHGGIQETQYF; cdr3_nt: TGTGCCAGCAGCCTTCACGGGGGGATCCAAGAGACCCAGTACTTC
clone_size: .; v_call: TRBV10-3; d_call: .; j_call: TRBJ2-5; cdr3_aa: CAIGRETQYF; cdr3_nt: TGTGCCATCGGACGAGAGACCCAGTACTTC